This TCR beta chain was sequenced during a study of beta chain features in type 1 diabetes. The isolated RNA, all of it, was reverse transcribed, so expressed TCRB transcripts were what got sequenced. The protocol was immunoSEQ multiplex PCR, while the TCRdb copy is restricted to in-frame clones and leaves out a portion. The sample includes under 800,000 clones, 15% to 19% of them seen just once. General study results and limits: PCR, the amplification step, might favor shorter templates, equally in patients and controls. Comparison showed that naive, central memory and Treg TCRB repertoires appeared more similar among patients than among healthy donors.

This clone came up a few times. What it binds is unknown. The clonotype was recovered from a man between 18 and 29 years old in good health. The sample consisted of naive CD4+ T cells from blood.

The CDR3 loop reads CASSPDRFQRGYTF. Written as DNA, the CDR3 is TGTGCCAGCAGTCCCGACAGGTTCCAGAGGGGCTACACCTTC. J is TRBJ1-2 and V is TRBV6-5; possibly TRBD1 for D (6 bases). V was shortened by 5 bases and J by 8 bases, with 18 bases between the two germline ends. The CDR3 is made up of 14 amino acids. In germline, CDR1 is MNHEY, CDR2 SVGAGI.